The following is a TCR beta chain sequence with its context. What it binds is unknown. V lost 4 bases to trimming and J lost 3 bases, with 12 bases between them. CDR1 and CDR2 from the germline V gene are SGHTA and FQGNSA. The CDR3 is 15 residues long. This sample is drawn from a study of post-analysis software for immune sequencing data. Presence of unique molecular identifiers characterized the TCR beta cDNA libraries. Once roughly 0.85 to 11 million T cells were used, 400,000 to 550,000 cDNA molecules resulted. TCRdb fed the PCR reads into MiXCR, producing one record per CDR3 protein. The sample gives roughly 700,000 distinct CDR3 sequences, 30% of which show up once; approximately 0.55% is in the top ten. Overall study findings and caveats: Elevated frequency relative to controls characterized roughly 5 TRBV segments in patients, TRBV5-6, TRBV5-1 and TRBV20-1 among them.

Sequencing input: blood. V is TRBV7-2 and J is TRBJ1-4; no clear D. The sequence was collected from a girl between 10 and 17 years old with multiple sclerosis. CDR3 amino acids: CASSSRHTPNEKLFF. The CDR3 DNA sequence: TGTGCCAGCAGCTCACGACATACCCCTAATGAAAAACTGTTTTTT.